Listed below are T cell receptor beta chains from one sample, sequenced in a study of human T cells and chemical hapten exposure. TCRdb fed the RACE reads into MiXCR, producing one record per CDR3 protein. This table has under 75,000 distinct CDR3 sequences, around 10% appearing once. This specimen consisted of whole blood, obtained in connection with sensitization to the hapten diphenylcyclopropenone (DPC). Receptor source: a woman aged 45-65 years with alopecia areata. Some clones in this sample may be carry-over from other donors' samples. CDR3s include the opening cysteine and the closing phenylalanine or tryptophan. The D gene is left open where the match is weak. Expanded clones get a size class; other rows say once, few or many, or leave the size out.

V	size	D	J	CDR3	DNA
TRBV28	few	TRBD1	TRBJ1-5	CASSLGQAGQPQHF	TGTGCCAGCAGTCTGGGACAGGCAGGGCAGCCCCAGCATTTT
TRBV2	NA	NA	TRBJ2-1	CASSLDNEQFF	TGTGCCAGCAGTCTAGACAATGAGCAGTTCTTC
TRBV28	few	NA	TRBJ2-7	CASSLGFGSSYEQYF	TGTGCCAGCAGTTTAGGGTTCGGCAGCTCCTACGAGCAGTACTTC
TRBV12-2	NA	NA	TRBJ1-5	CASRPPTGQDNQPQHF	TGTGCAAGTCGCCCACCCACGGGACAGGATAATCAGCCCCAGCATTTT
TRBV3-1	few	NA	TRBJ2-2	CASSHAGQTGELFF	TGTGCCAGCAGCCACGCTGGACAGACCGGGGAGCTGTTTTTT
TRBV12-3/TRBV12-4	many	TRBD2	TRBJ2-5	CASSNRREGQYF	TGTGCCAGCAGTAACAGGAGGGAGGGCCAGTACTTC
TRBV28	many	NA	TRBJ1-1	CASSSDRRGAFF	TGTGCCAGCAGCTCCGACAGAAGAGGAGCTTTCTTT
TRBV7-9	many	TRBD1	TRBJ2-7	CASSLGTESYEQYF	TGTGCCAGCAGCTTGGGGACAGAATCCTACGAGCAGTACTTC
TRBV4-2	few	NA	TRBJ2-7	CASSQESGRLPTYEQYF	TGTGCCAGCAGCCAAGAGTCAGGCCGACTTCCTACCTACGAGCAGTACTTC
TRBV7-2	NA	NA	TRBJ2-3	CASSPRTGRVDTQYF	TGTGCCAGCAGCCCCCGGACGGGCCGGGTAGATACGCAGTATTTT
TRBV28	NA	TRBD1	TRBJ1-5	CASSYTGQGNQPQHF	TGTGCCAGCAGTTACACAGGACAGGGGAATCAGCCCCAGCATTTT
TRBV14	few	NA	TRBJ2-1	CASGGREKVWEQFF	TGTGCCAGCGGAGGTAGGGAGAAGGTTTGGGAGCAGTTCTTC
TRBV5-1	few	NA	TRBJ2-5	CASSLAGRREQTQYF	TGCGCCAGCAGCTTGGCGGGGAGGCGGGAACAGACCCAGTACTTC
TRBV2	many	NA	TRBJ2-5	CASSEEGGLSETQYF	TGTGCCAGCAGTGAAGAAGGGGGGCTTTCGGAGACCCAGTACTTC
TRBV5-1	many	NA	TRBJ1-1	CASSFVRGNTEAFF	TGCGCCAGCAGCTTTGTCAGAGGTAACACTGAAGCTTTCTTT
TRBV12-3/TRBV12-4	few	TRBD1	TRBJ2-7	CASSPTTGPSSYEQYF	TGTGCCAGCAGTCCCACGACAGGGCCGAGCTCCTACGAGCAGTACTTC
TRBV12-3/TRBV12-4	many	TRBD2	TRBJ2-1	CASLAGGYNNEQFF	TGTGCCAGTTTAGCGGGAGGGTACAACAATGAGCAGTTCTTC
TRBV7-2	NA	NA	TRBJ1-2	CASSLDQANYGYTF	TGTGCCAGCAGTCTCGATCAAGCTAACTATGGCTACACCTTC
TRBV6-5	many	NA	TRBJ2-3	CASMTVGVSTDTQYF	TGTGCCAGCATGACGGTGGGCGTGAGCACAGATACGCAGTATTTT
TRBV6-1	NA	TRBD1	TRBJ1-1	CASTGGQGFTEAFF	TGTGCCAGCACCGGCGGACAGGGTTTCACTGAAGCTTTCTTT
TRBV3-1	NA	NA	TRBJ2-5	CASSPLPNTQPQETQYF	TGTGCCAGCAGCCCCCTACCCAATACGCAACCCCAAGAGACCCAGTACTTC
TRBV7-9	few	TRBD1	TRBJ2-7	CASSWVRDRGYEQYF	TGTGCCAGCAGCTGGGTCCGGGACAGGGGCTACGAGCAGTACTTC
TRBV20-1	few	NA	TRBJ2-7	CSAWGTDSYEQYF	TGCAGTGCTTGGGGGACGGATTCCTACGAGCAGTACTTC
TRBV6-6	many	NA	TRBJ1-5	CASRDTAFNQPQHF	TGTGCCAGCAGAGATACAGCATTCAATCAGCCCCAGCATTTT
TRBV9	many	NA	TRBJ2-3	CASSVGLTNLDTQYF	TGTGCCAGCAGCGTAGGATTAACTAATCTGGATACGCAGTATTTT
TRBV4-1	few	NA	TRBJ1-1	CASSQDPADTEAFF	TGCGCCAGCAGCCAAGATCCCGCGGACACTGAAGCTTTCTTT
TRBV27	many	NA	TRBJ1-5	CASSFGWNQPQHF	TGTGCCAGCAGTTTTGGCTGGAATCAGCCCCAGCATTTT
TRBV5-1	many	TRBD1	TRBJ2-7	CASSLGAQTGRTYEQYF	TGCGCCAGCAGCCTGGGAGCTCAGACAGGGCGTACATACGAGCAGTACTTC
TRBV18	few	NA	TRBJ1-2	CASSPGDGYTF	TGTGCCAGCTCACCGGGGGATGGCTACACCTTC
TRBV2	many	NA	TRBJ1-1	CASRGVRGGTEAFF	TGTGCCAGCAGGGGGGTCAGGGGAGGAACTGAAGCTTTCTTT
TRBV12-3/TRBV12-4	many	NA	TRBJ1-5	CASKMGGSYSNQPQHF	TGTGCCAGCAAGATGGGTGGGTCTTATAGCAATCAGCCCCAGCATTTT
TRBV7-2	many	TRBD2	TRBJ2-2	CASKGLAGANTGELFF	TGTGCCAGCAAGGGACTAGCGGGGGCCAACACCGGGGAGCTGTTTTTT
TRBV28	many	TRBD2	TRBJ2-7	CASTLGGKPYEQYF	TGTGCCAGCACCCTGGGGGGGAAGCCCTACGAGCAGTACTTC
TRBV5-1	NA	NA	TRBJ2-1	CASSLAGRTSYNEQFF	TGCGCCAGCAGCTTGGCCGGGAGAACCTCCTACAATGAGCAGTTCTTC
TRBV11-2	many	NA	TRBJ1-2	CASRPIKPKGYGYTF	TGTGCCAGCAGGCCAATAAAACCTAAGGGCTATGGCTACACCTTC
TRBV18	many	NA	TRBJ1-6	CASSLRAENSPLHF	TGTGCCAGCTCCTTGAGGGCAGAGAATTCACCCCTCCACTTT
TRBV7-9	few	NA	TRBJ2-7	CASSLAGPPYEQYF	TGTGCCAGCAGCTTAGCAGGACCCCCCTACGAGCAGTACTTC
TRBV29-1	NA	NA	TRBJ2-1	CSVSPAFGGGNEQFF	TGCAGCGTTTCCCCCGCCTTTGGAGGCGGAAATGAGCAGTTCTTC
TRBV5-1	many	NA	TRBJ2-7	CASSLSTSLTYEQYF	TGCGCCAGCAGCTTGAGCACTAGTCTGACCTACGAGCAGTACTTC
TRBV6-2/TRBV6-3	few	NA	TRBJ2-5	CASSPAGETQYF	TGTGCCAGCAGTCCCGCCGGCGAGACCCAGTACTTC
TRBV2	NA	TRBD1	TRBJ1-2	CASRVQVGQGHGYTF	TGTGCCAGCAGGGTTCAGGTCGGACAGGGACATGGCTACACCTTC
TRBV11-2	NA	NA	TRBJ2-5	CASSLDIGQTQYF	TGTGCCAGCAGCTTAGACATAGGCCAGACCCAGTACTTC
TRBV11-2	many	TRBD2	TRBJ2-2	CASSLNWGREAGELFF	TGTGCCAGCAGCTTGAACTGGGGACGGGAGGCCGGGGAGCTGTTTTTT
TRBV14	few	TRBD1	TRBJ2-2	CASSRRTGFGTGELFF	TGTGCCAGCAGCCGCCGGACAGGGTTTGGCACCGGGGAGCTGTTTTTT
TRBV28	many	NA	TRBJ2-3	CASSLGALRNTQYF	TGTGCCAGCAGTTTAGGAGCGCTGAGAAATACGCAGTATTTT
TRBV7-2	NA	NA	TRBJ1-5	CASSLTLDGLNQPQHF	TGTGCCAGCAGCTTAACATTGGACGGACTTAATCAGCCCCAGCATTTT